This T cell receptor (beta chain) was captured in a study of blood T cells in healthy people across ages. The V end lost 11 bases, the J end lost 4 bases, and 14 bases lay between the germline ends. The CDR3 sequence is 13 residues long. Germline V CDR1 and CDR2: MDHEN, SYDVKM. Through a sample-barcoded 5' primer and a J-beta primer mix, a second PCR was run for roughly 7 to 12 cycles. MiXCR, run by TCRdb on the 5' RACE reads, gives a single entry per CDR3 protein. The sample holds about 1.1 million distinct CDR3 sequences; roughly two fifths are singletons and the top ten take around 13%. Sequencing input: blood. The chain is built from TRBV28 and TRBJ2-2, with D possibly being TRBD1 or TRBD2 (5 bases each). The receptor comes from a man aged 18 to 35 in good health. The CDR3 protein is CAAARGVTGELFF. Written as DNA, the CDR3 is TGTGCCGCAGCAAGGGGAGTCACCGGGGAGCTGTTTTTT.